One sample yielded the 21 T cell receptor beta chains listed below, sequenced in a study of graft-versus-host responses after intestinal transplantation. The assay was immunoSEQ multiplex PCR, and TCRdb's table has in-frame clones only and misses some. The sample has under 150,000 clones; 85% to 95% are singletons. What these receptors recognize is not known. The sequences come from unstimulated CD8+ T cells sorted from spleen or lymph node cells, collected before intestinal transplant. Every receptor here comes from a human donor who received an intestinal transplant.

The J gene is TRBJ1-5, the V gene TRBV4-2; 8 bases line up with TRBD1. This CDR3 comprises 16 residues. V lost 0 bases and J lost 3; bases outside the gene matches: 4. Germline V lookup: CDR1 LGHNA, CDR2 YNFKEQ. CDR3 coding DNA: TGTGCCAGCAGCCAAGAAGGACAGGGAACCAATCAGCCCCAGCATTTT. It yields the protein CASSQEGQGTNQPQHF.

This chain joins TRBV4-1 and TRBJ1-1; D not certain. Trimming took off 0 bases at V and 5 bases at J, with 13 bases between the two ends. From germline, CDR1 is MGHRA and CDR2 YSYEKL. This CDR3 region has 15 residues. The CDR3, as DNA: TGCGCCAGCAGCCAAGAGTCTGGGCGAACAACTGAAGCTTTCTTT. Amino acids: CASSQESGRTTEAFF.

Only one count was recorded for this clone. The chain joins TRBV4-1 to TRBJ1-5, with 10 bases lining up with TRBD1. The CDR3 consists of 15 residues. Germline V gene lookup returns CDR1 MGHRA and CDR2 YSYEKL. The ends lost 5 bases at V and 2 bases at J; junction bases unmatched: 3. The CDR3 reads CASSTGTGGNQPQHF. In nucleotides, the CDR3 is TGCGCCAGCAGCACCGGGACAGGGGGCAATCAGCCCCAGCATTTT.

This clone was detected only once. The CDR3 sequence is CASGLGDTQYF. Written as DNA, the CDR3 is TGTGCCAGCGGACTAGGAGATACGCAGTATTTT. V is TRBV27 and J is TRBJ2-3, with 7 bases matching TRBD2. CDR3 length: 11 amino acids. In germline, CDR1 is MNHEY, CDR2 SMNVEV (reference sequence). The V and J ends lost 8 bases and 5 bases, in that order; junction bases with no gene match: 1.

The chain has TRBV28 and TRBJ1-2; 7 nucleotides match TRBD1. The CDR3 is made up of 15 amino acids. The V and J ends lost 5 bases and 4 bases, in that order; junction bases with no gene match: 10. Germline V lookup: CDR1 MDHEN, CDR2 SYDVKM. CDR3 residues: CASSVTGAAGYGYTF. In nucleotides, the CDR3 is TGTGCCAGCAGTGTAACAGGGGCCGCGGGCTATGGCTACACCTTC.

The chain has TRBV28 and TRBJ2-7; tentative D call: TRBD2 (7 bases). The V gene lost 5 bases and the J gene lost 3 bases, with 20 bases spanning the gap. Germline values: CDR1 MDHEN, CDR2 SYDVKM. This CDR3 region has 16 residues. CDR3 sequence (DNA): TGTGCCAGCAGTCTTTGGGGGGGGCCCAACCTCTACGAGCAGTACTTC. Its protein is CASSLWGGPNLYEQYF.

The chain is built from TRBV6-5 and TRBJ2-7; 8 bases are a match to TRBD2. Germline V gene sequence: CDR1 MNHEY, CDR2 SVGAGI. V trimming: 3 bases; J trimming: 1 base; junction bases outside the gene matches: 8. CDR3 length: 16 residues. The CDR3 loop is CASSYYPGTRSYEQYF. CDR3 DNA: TGTGCCAGCAGTTATTACCCTGGGACTAGGTCCTACGAGCAGTACTTC.

The rearrangement joins TRBV6-6 to TRBJ2-1; TRBD2 matches at 7 bases. CDR3 length equals 16 residues. The germline V gene has CDR1 MNHNY and CDR2 SVGAGI (reference sequence). The V gene end was trimmed by 5 bases and the J gene end by 10 bases; junction bases not matched to a gene: 17. The CDR3 sequence is CASSQFPGLPGGEQFF. The CDR3 nucleotides are TGTGCCAGCAGTCAATTCCCGGGACTACCGGGTGGCGAGCAGTTCTTC.

The rearrangement uses TRBV7-9 and TRBJ1-5, with 7 bases aligning to TRBD1. Losses at the gene ends were 1 base for V and 4 bases for J; bases not matched to a gene: 4. The CDR3 sequence is 15 residues long. Germline V gives CDR1 SEHNR, CDR2 FQNEAQ (reference sequence). Here the CDR3 reads CASSLGGDRNQPQHF. In nucleotides, the CDR3 is TGTGCCAGCAGCTTAGGAGGGGACAGAAATCAGCCCCAGCATTTT.

The chain recombines TRBV10-1 with TRBJ2-1, with TRBD2 matching over 12 bases. V dropped 6 bases and J dropped 0; count of bases not matched to a gene: 3. CDR3 length equals 16 residues. Germline lookup yields CDR1 WNHNN and CDR2 SYGVQD (reference sequence). The chain's CDR3 is CASRPTSGSSYNEQFF. As DNA, the CDR3 is TGCGCCAGCAGACCGACTAGCGGGAGCTCCTACAATGAGCAGTTCTTC.

This chain connects TRBV28 to TRBJ2-3; 13 bases align to TRBD2. Per germline, CDR1 MDHEN and CDR2 SYDVKM. J was trimmed by 7 bases and V by 3 bases; bases with no gene match: 7. The CDR3 is made up of 16 amino acids. Here the CDR3 reads CASSLWTSGSPHTQYF. The CDR3 nucleotides are TGTGCCAGCAGTTTGTGGACTAGCGGGAGCCCCCATACGCAGTATTTT.

The chain has TRBV19 and TRBJ1-3; the match to TRBD1 covers 10 bases. The CDR3 consists of 15 residues. V lost 6 bases to trimming and J lost 4 bases; unmatched junction nucleotides: 6. Germline CDR1 is LNHDA and CDR2 is SQIVND (reference sequence). The DNA of the CDR3 is TGTGCCAGTAGGGACGACAGGGGGCAGGGAAACACCATATATTTT. It yields the protein CASRDDRGQGNTIYF.

The V and J genes are TRBV4-1 and TRBJ1-2, with 7 bases fitting TRBD1. After removal of 3 bases from V and 8 bases from J, the junction contained 15 bases not matched to a gene. The germline V gene encodes CDR1 MGHRA and CDR2 YSYEKL. CDR3 size: 16 residues. CDR3 protein: CASSQSETDRAGGYTF. In nucleotides, the CDR3 is TGCGCCAGCAGCCAGTCCGAAACAGACAGGGCCGGGGGCTACACCTTC.

V is TRBV27 and J is TRBJ1-1; D is uncertain. The V gene lost 4 bases and the J gene lost 8 bases, with 8 bases spanning the gap. This CDR3 contains 11 residues. Germline CDR1 reads MNHEY; CDR2 reads SMNVEV (reference sequence). The CDR3 protein is CASSSAREAFF. In nucleotides, the CDR3 is TGTGCCAGCAGTTCGGCCCGGGAAGCTTTCTTT.

V is TRBV21-1 and J is TRBJ2-6. TRBV21-1 is a pseudogene segment. The length of the CDR3 is 18 residues. Here the CDR3 reads CASSSKVLQQSRANVLTF. As DNA, the CDR3 is TGTGCCAGCAGCTCAAAGGTGCTACAACAAAGTCGGGCCAACGTCCTGACTTTC.

The gene calls are TRBV19 and TRBJ2-7; the D gene is possibly TRBD1 (6 bases). V was trimmed by 3 bases and J by 3 bases, leaving 9 bases between them. The CDR3 length is 13 residues. The germline V gene encodes CDR1 LNHDA and CDR2 SQIVND (reference sequence). CDR3 residues: CASSMGHLYEQYF. The CDR3 region has the DNA TGTGCCAGTAGTATGGGACACCTCTACGAGCAGTACTTC.

This sequence joins TRBV28 and TRBJ1-4; D call uncertain. The CDR3 sequence is 15 residues long. Germline CDR1 reads MDHEN; CDR2 reads SYDVKM. V was clipped by 1 base and J by 1 base, with 7 bases between them. CDR3 DNA: TGTGCCAGCAGTTTATTGGGAAGAACTAATGAAAAACTGTTTTTT. Its protein product is CASSLLGRTNEKLFF. Filled out from reference TRBV28 and TRBJ1-4, the complete variable domain reads DVKVTQSSRYLVKRTGEKVFLECVQDMDHENMFWYRQDPGLGLRLIYFSYDVKMKEKGDIPEGYSVSREKKERFSLILESASTNQTSMYLCASSLLGRTNEKLFFGSGTQLSVL.

Turning to this clone: The sample holds other DNA sequences that translate to the same CDR3. The chain recombines TRBV4-1 with TRBJ2-1; 15 positions match TRBD2. In germline, CDR1 is MGHRA, CDR2 YSYEKL. V was clipped by 2 bases and J by 8 bases; unmatched bases: 10. The CDR3 runs 18 residues. The CDR3 protein is CASSQSIGLAGGWDEQFF. In nucleotides, the CDR3 is TGCGCCAGCAGCCAATCTATCGGACTAGCGGGAGGGTGGGATGAGCAGTTCTTC.

This rearrangement joins TRBV7-2 to TRBJ1-3; a weak D match, TRBD1 (5 bases). Germline V lookup: CDR1 SGHTA, CDR2 FQGNSA. CDR3 length equals 14 residues. Between the trimmed V and J ends, which lost 2 bases and 0 bases, there was a span of 5 bases. The CDR3 reads CASSLRGSGNTIYF. In nucleotides, the CDR3 is TGTGCCAGCAGCTTAAGGGGCTCTGGAAACACCATATATTTT.

The rearrangement uses TRBV5-4 and TRBJ1-5; 8 nucleotides match TRBD1. CDR1 is SGHNT and CDR2 is YYREEE in the germline V gene (reference sequence). Trimming took 0 bases from V and 6 from J; bases not matched to a gene: 5. The CDR3 loop spans 15 amino acids. DNA for the CDR3: TGTGCCAGCAGCTTGGACCCCACAGGGGGTCAGCCCCAGCATTTT. It is translated as CASSLDPTGGQPQHF.

V is TRBV7-9 and J is TRBJ2-1, with D possibly TRBD1 on 6 matching bases. CDR3 size: 12 residues. Germline loops: CDR1 SEHNR, CDR2 FQNEAQ (reference sequence). Trimming took off 5 bases at V and 7 bases at J, with 9 bases between the two ends. CDR3 in DNA: TGTGCCAGCAGCACCACAGGGAATGAGCAGTTCTTC. Translation: CASSTTGNEQFF. The full variable domain, its missing parts supplied by reference TRBV7-9 and TRBJ2-1, is DTGVSQNPRHKITKRGQNVTFRCDPISEHNRLYWYRQTLGQGPEFLTYFQNEAQLEKSRLLSDRFSAERPKGSFSTLEIQRTEQGDSAMYLCASSTTGNEQFFGPGTRLTVL.